This TCR beta chain was profiled in a study of CXCR4 blockade with PD-1 therapy in pancreatic cancer. General study findings and limits: Clone frequency correlated with its number of distinct nucleotide rearrangements. Survival did not correlate with tumor clonality, which averaged approximately 0.15 versus 0.048. Without paired alpha-beta data, shared specificity of dominant clones is unconfirmed.

The CDR3 totals 19 residues. Patients who provided the archived tumor blocks had not received neoadjuvant therapy before surgery. This clone came up a few times. Its cognate antigen is unknown. TCRdb's table, derived via immunoSEQ multiplex PCR, lists solely in-frame clones and lacks some. The sample holds about 2,600 clones; roughly two fifths are singletons and the top ten take around a fifth. The V gene is TRBV1, the J gene TRBJ2-1; the table names TRBD1, a call not compared with the DNA. TRBV1 counts as a pseudogene. The sequenced material came from tumor tissue. The receptor comes from a human donor with pancreatic ductal adenocarcinoma. The CDR3 protein is CASSQPGTGGGIINSEQFF. CDR3 bases: TGCGCCAGCAGCCAACCTGGGACAGGGGGCGGTATAATTAACAGTGAGCAGTTCTTC.